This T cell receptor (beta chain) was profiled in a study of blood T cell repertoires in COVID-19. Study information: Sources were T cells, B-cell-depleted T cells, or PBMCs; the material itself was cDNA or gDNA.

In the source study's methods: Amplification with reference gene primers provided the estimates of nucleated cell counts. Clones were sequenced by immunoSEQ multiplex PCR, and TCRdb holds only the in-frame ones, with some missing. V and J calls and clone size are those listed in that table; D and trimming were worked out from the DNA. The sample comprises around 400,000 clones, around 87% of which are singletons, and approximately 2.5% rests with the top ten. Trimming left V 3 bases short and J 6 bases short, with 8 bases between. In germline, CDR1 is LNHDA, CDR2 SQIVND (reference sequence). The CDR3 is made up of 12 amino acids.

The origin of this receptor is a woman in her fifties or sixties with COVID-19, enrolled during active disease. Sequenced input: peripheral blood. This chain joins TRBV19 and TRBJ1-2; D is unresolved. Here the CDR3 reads CASSMSNHGYTF. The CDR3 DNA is TGTGCCAGTAGTATGAGCAACCATGGCTACACCTTC.